Each of the 17 T cell receptor beta chains below was sequenced from the same sample in a study of cytomegalovirus exposure and HLA in healthy donors. Researchers ran the PCR with 60 Vbeta and 13 Jbeta primers. Profiling relied on immunoSEQ multiplex PCR, and the TCRdb table lists in-frame clones only, not all of them. The sample lists about 120,000 clones, around 82% occurring once. Sequencing was performed on PBMCs. These receptors were obtained from a woman in her twenties or thirties in good health and CMV-seropositive.

The rearrangement joins TRBV29-1 to TRBJ2-5, with D perhaps matching TRBD2 (6 bases). V was cut by 4 bases and J by 5 bases, with 14 bases left in between. Germline V gene lookup returns CDR1 SQVTM and CDR2 ANQGSEA. This CDR3 comprises 13 residues. The CDR3 here is CSVGRGSGETQYF. CDR3 nucleotides: TGCAGCGTTGGACGGGGGTCGGGGGAGACCCAGTACTTC.

This chain joins TRBV11-3 and TRBJ1-1; D is ambiguous. The CDR3 sequence is 12 residues long. Trimming took off 5 bases at V and 5 bases at J, with 9 bases between the two ends. Germline CDR1 reads SGHNT; CDR2 reads YENEEA. The CDR3 is CASSLRSTEAFF. CDR3 bases: TGTGCCAGCAGCCTGAGGAGTACTGAAGCTTTCTTT.

The chain links TRBV30 to TRBJ1-4; D is perhaps TRBD1 (5 bases). The germline V gene has CDR1 GTSNPN and CDR2 SVGIG (reference sequence). The CDR3 spans 11 residues. The CDR3 DNA reads as TGTGCATGGGGCTCCTGGGAAAAACTGTTTTTT. The encoded protein is CAWGSWEKLFF. The variable domain in full, completed from reference TRBV30 and TRBJ1-4, reads SQTIHQWPATLVQPVGSPLSLECTVEGTSNPNLYWYRQAAGRGLQLLFYSVGIGQISSEVPQNLSASRPQDRQFILSSKKLLLSDSGFYLCAWGSWEKLFFGSGTQLSVL.

The V call is TRBV29-1, the J call TRBJ1-1, with D uncertain. V was clipped by 1 base and J by 6 bases, with 3 bases between them. The CDR3 runs to 10 residues. The germline CDR1 and CDR2 sequences are SQVTM and ANQGSEA. The CDR3, as DNA: TGCAGCGTTGAAGTAGCTGAAGCTTTCTTT. Translating it yields CSVEVAEAFF.

V is TRBV7-6 and J is TRBJ2-7, with a possible D match to TRBD1 (5 bases). CDR1 is SGHVS, CDR2 FNYEAQ, per germline. Trimming took 2 bases from V and 2 from J, leaving 13 bases between them. The CDR3 sequence is 15 residues long. CDR3 protein: CASSLNQGAAYEQYF. The CDR3 DNA reads TGTGCCAGCAGCTTAAATCAAGGGGCTGCCTACGAGCAGTACTTC.

This chain uses TRBV5-4 with TRBJ1-3; TRBD1 is a possible D gene (6 bases). This CDR3 region has 16 residues. Germline V gene data show CDR1 as SGHNT and CDR2 as YYREEE (reference sequence). Trimming shortened V by 4 bases and J by 0 bases, and 14 bases separated the two germline ends. CDR3: CASSLDRPSSGNTIYF. CDR3 DNA sequence: TGTGCCAGCAGCCTAGACAGGCCTTCCTCTGGAAACACCATATATTTT.

The chain carries TRBV19 and TRBJ1-1; TRBD1 might be the D (5 bases). The length of the CDR3 is 14 residues. The V end was cut by 1 base, the J end by 2 bases, with 8 bases between. Germline loops: CDR1 LNHDA, CDR2 SQIVND (reference sequence). The DNA for the CDR3 is TGTGCCAGTAGTATAGGGGGGGGAAACACTGAAGCTTTCTTT. Its protein product is CASSIGGGNTEAFF.

The chain joins TRBV5-1 to TRBJ2-2, with D unclear. CDR3 length equals 14 residues. Germline V CDR1 and CDR2: SGHRS, YFSETQ. V lost 5 bases, J lost 6 bases, and 14 bases lay in between. CDR3 sequence (DNA): TGCGCCAGCAGGTGGCCCCGAGGTGCCGGGGAGCTGTTTTTT. Its translation: CASRWPRGAGELFF.

This clone appeared once. The rearrangement joins TRBV6-6 to TRBJ1-6, with D perhaps TRBD1 (6 bases). Trimming pared 6 bases from V and 3 bases from J, leaving 15 bases between. The CDR3 has 16 amino acids. Germline V gives CDR1 MNHNY, CDR2 SVGAGI (reference sequence). In nucleotides, the CDR3 is TGTGCCAGCAGACCCGGACAGAACCTCTATAATTCACCCCTCCACTTT. It is translated as CASRPGQNLYNSPLHF.

The rearrangement joins TRBV9 to TRBJ2-7; 8 positions match TRBD1. Per the germline V gene, CDR1 is SGDLS and CDR2 is YYNGEE. This CDR3 is 13 amino acids long. Trimming at V came to 4 bases and at J to 6 bases, leaving 6 bases not matched to a gene. The CDR3 nucleotides read TGTGCCAGCAGCCCCGGACAGGGCGGCGAGCAGTACTTC. Translating it yields CASSPGQGGEQYF. The variable domain in full, completed from reference TRBV9 and TRBJ2-7, reads DSGVTQTPKHLITATGQRVTLRCSPRSGDLSVYWYQQSLDQGLQFLIQYYNGEERAKGNILERFSAQQFPDLHSELNLSSLELGDSALYFCASSPGQGGEQYFGPGTRLTVT.

This sequence joins TRBV5-1 and TRBJ1-5; 11 bases map to TRBD1. The V and J ends lost 7 bases and 5 bases, in that order; junction bases with no gene match: 8. Germline lookup yields CDR1 SGHRS and CDR2 YFSETQ. The CDR3 consists of 15 residues. The CDR3 here is CASRRGTGGDQPQHF. The CDR3 nucleotides are TGCGCCAGCCGAAGAGGGACAGGGGGAGATCAGCCCCAGCATTTT.

V gene TRBV2 combines with J gene TRBJ1-1; D remains ambiguous. CDR3 length: 12 residues. Trimming took 6 bases from V and 5 from J, leaving 10 bases between them. CDR1 is SNHLY, CDR2 FYNNEI, per germline. The CDR3 spells CASSAGLTEAFF. CDR3 bases: TGTGCCAGCAGCGCCGGTTTGACTGAAGCTTTCTTT.

This chain joins TRBV7-9 and TRBJ1-1; D may be TRBD1 (6 bases). CDR1 and CDR2 (germline): SEHNR, FQNEAQ (reference sequence). The CDR3 length is 13 residues. Trimming left V 5 bases short and J 3 bases short, with 10 bases between. CDR3 DNA sequence: TGTGCCAGCAGCCCCACAGGGCACACTGAAGCTTTCTTT. This gives the protein CASSPTGHTEAFF.

For this clone: The sample carries other DNA sequences with the same CDR3. The CDR3 is CASSPRGLNTEAFF. The CDR3 DNA sequence: TGTGCCAGCAGCCCCAGGGGCTTGAACACTGAAGCTTTCTTT. The rearrangement joins TRBV11-3 to TRBJ1-1; possibly TRBD1 for D (6 bases). This CDR3 is 14 amino acids long. V dropped 5 bases and J dropped 0 bases, with 10 bases sitting between them. In germline, CDR1 is SGHNT, CDR2 YENEEA.

V is TRBV2 and J is TRBJ1-2, with a tentative D call TRBD1 (5 bases). V was pared by 1 base and J by 2 bases, with 11 bases between. In germline, CDR1 is SNHLY, CDR2 FYNNEI. The CDR3 length is 15 residues. CDR3 residues: CASSEGEGKNYGYTF. DNA of the CDR3: TGTGCCAGCAGTGAAGGGGAGGGGAAGAACTATGGCTACACCTTC.

The genes are TRBV27 and TRBJ1-5, with TRBD1 matching 11 bases. Unmatched junction bases numbered 9, after V lost 5 bases and J lost 0 bases. The CDR3 covers 18 residues. Germline V gene sequence: CDR1 MNHEY, CDR2 SMNVEV (reference sequence). This CDR3 is CASSGGTGGTDSNQPQHF. The CDR3 DNA reads TGTGCCAGCAGTGGCGGGACAGGGGGAACCGATAGCAATCAGCCCCAGCATTTT.

The table lists this clone with a few counts. The chain recombines TRBV18 with TRBJ2-3; D remains ambiguous. The CDR3 contains 13 residues. Germline V gene sequence: CDR1 KGHSH, CDR2 LQKENI. V lost 0 bases, J lost 3 bases, and 4 bases lay in between. The CDR3 loop is CASSPPGTDTQYF. The DNA for the CDR3 is TGTGCCAGCTCACCACCCGGGACAGATACGCAGTATTTT.